A selection of T cell receptor beta chains follows, all from one sample in a study of CXCR3-negative and CXCR3-positive naive CD8 T cells. TCRdb reprocessed the 5' RACE reads and reports one entry per CDR3 protein, with no DNA. The listing records 120,000 to 150,000 distinct CDR3 sequences. The source material was naive CXCR3+ CD8+ T cells from blood. Receptors were obtained from a human donor in good health. Some clones in this sample may be carry-over from other donors' samples. Both conserved end residues are part of each CDR3.

v_gene	j_gene	CDR3aa
TRBV15	TRBJ1-3	CATSPGIGRHTIYF
TRBV15	TRBJ2-7	CATSRALGTYESSSYEQYF
TRBV7-9	TRBJ1-4	CASSEPDSATNEKLFF
TRBV2	TRBJ2-2	CASSRDRSNTGELFF
TRBV20-1	TRBJ2-3	CSASPVGAPSTDTQYF
TRBV20-1	TRBJ2-7	CSATDSSTEQYF
TRBV29-1	TRBJ2-7	CSVEDWTGSSYEQYF
TRBV20-1	TRBJ2-3	CSAPPVRLATDTQYF
TRBV7-9	TRBJ2-7	CASSPVGIAVPREQYF
TRBV29-1	TRBJ2-7	CSVDSGTGWEQYF
TRBV4-2	TRBJ1-4	CASSQDGGSSTNEKLFF
TRBV4-3	TRBJ2-1	CASSQDRGFEQFF
TRBV6-6	TRBJ2-1	CASSLDPSYNEQFF
TRBV7-9	TRBJ2-2	CASSLASGDRSAPGELFF
TRBV7-9	TRBJ2-1	CASSYRDISYNEQFF
TRBV20-1	TRBJ2-3	CSARGGTSTDTQYF
TRBV28	TRBJ2-7	CASSLFRGTSGGANEQYF
TRBV5-5	TRBJ2-2	CASSPPWTGELFF
TRBV28	TRBJ2-5	CASSLVLAVNPGTQYF
TRBV3-2	TRBJ1-3	CASSPKGTRSGNTIYF
TRBV25-1	TRBJ2-5	CASSELGRRPIKETQYF
TRBV29-1	TRBJ1-2	CSARDSYGYTF
TRBV29-1	TRBJ2-5	CSVGGDSYQYQETQYF
TRBV29-1	TRBJ1-1	CTGGEGMGTEAFF
TRBV28	TRBJ2-5	CASSLYSGGQETQYF
TRBV28	TRBJ2-7	CASSSQGSSYEQYF
TRBV28	TRBJ2-7	CASSLLTGGLALSYEQYF